The next 18 T cell receptor beta chains were all read from a single sample in a study of spatial heterogeneity in lung cancer. TCRdb ran MiXCR on the 5' RACE reads and lists one entry per CDR3 protein. The sample yields around 7,800 distinct CDR3 sequences, approximately 8.6% seen once. Documented time point: sample taken at primary tumor resection. Whole RNA came from tumor, nontumor lung or frozen PBMC and was sequenced without being sorted. Sample: PBMCs, taken at surgery. All receptors come from a male donor with early-stage non-small cell lung cancer.

Concerning this clonotype itself: This beta chain is an unintended read in a library built for alpha chains; its size means little. The chain links TRBV29-1 to TRBJ2-7, with D perhaps TRBD1 or TRBD2 (7 bases each). Germline V gives CDR1 SQVTM, CDR2 ANQGSEA. Trimming stripped 7 bases from V and 2 bases from J, with 33 bases between. CDR3 length equals 19 residues. CDR3 DNA: TGCAGCGCGCAGGGACAGCAAGGTACCCTCGGGGGGAGGGCCTACGAGCAGTACTTC. It codes for CSAQGQQGTLGGRAYEQYF.

Sample share makes this clonotype medium-sized (0.01 to 0.1%). Since it is a stray read in a library aimed at alpha chains, this beta chain has a size that is not meaningful. This sequence joins TRBV24-1 and TRBJ1-2, with 8 bases fitting TRBD1. V shed 6 bases, J shed 3 bases, and the junction held 14 bases outside the gene matches. The CDR3 runs to 17 residues. Per the germline V gene, CDR1 is KGHDR and CDR2 is SFDVKD. The CDR3 coding sequence is TGTGCCACCAGTCCCTCTCAATCGTTACAGGGGGACTATGGCTACACCTTC. This codes for CATSPSQSLQGDYGYTF.

On this clonotype: The size of this beta chain means little, since it is a stray read in a library made for alpha chains. This sequence joins TRBV19 and TRBJ2-1; TRBD2 is a possible D gene (5 bases). The CDR3 is 15 residues long. The germline gives CDR1 LNHDA, CDR2 SQIVND (reference sequence). The V gene lost 3 bases and the J gene lost 3 bases, with 12 bases spanning the gap. As DNA, the CDR3 is TGTGCCAGTAGTATTTTAGAGGGAAACTACAATGAGCAGTTCTTC. This encodes CASSILEGNYNEQFF.

This clonotype was counted ten times or more. This beta chain slipped into a library made for alpha chains as a stray read, so its size is not meaningful. The chain is built from TRBV15 and TRBJ2-7; no clear D. The CDR3 contains 14 residues. Deletions cut 1 base from V and 1 base from J, with 8 bases between. The germline V gene encodes CDR1 LNHNV and CDR2 YYDKDF (reference sequence). The CDR3 loop reads CATSRAGKSYEQYF. The CDR3 region has the DNA TGTGCCACCAGCAGAGCAGGAAAATCCTACGAGCAGTACTTC.

This clonotype was found a few times. This beta chain turned up in a library designed for alpha chains; as an off-target read, its abundance says little. This chain links TRBV10-3 with TRBJ1-5; 10 bases align to TRBD1. Looked up from germline, CDR1 is ENHRY and CDR2 is SYGVKD. The CDR3 has 15 residues. Trimming removed 10 bases from V and 4 bases from J; junction bases left unmatched: 10. The CDR3 DNA is TGTGCCAGCTCCGGGACAGGGGAATCAAATCAGCCCCAGCATTTT. Translating gives CASSGTGESNQPQHF.

This clonotype was observed many times. This beta chain came through as a stray read in a library set up for alpha chains, and its size says little. The gene calls are TRBV18 and TRBJ2-5; a possible D gene is TRBD2 (6 bases). The germline CDR1 and CDR2 sequences are KGHSH and LQKENI. CDR3 length: 13 residues. V lost 4 bases and J 5 bases, leaving 11 bases between the germline ends. CDR3 DNA: TGTGCCAGCTCACTGGGACTCGGGGAGACCCAGTACTTC. Encoded protein: CASSLGLGETQYF.

This clonotype has at least ten counts. This beta chain turned up in a library designed for alpha chains; as an off-target read, its abundance says little. V and J are TRBV12-3 or TRBV12-4 and TRBJ1-5; D gene unclear. The CDR3 has 16 amino acids. Trimming cost V 5 bases and J 5 bases, with 19 bases left between them. CDR3 protein: CASSLYPRQPDQPQHF. Here the CDR3 DNA reads TGTGCCAGCAGTCTATATCCGAGGCAGCCTGATCAGCCCCAGCATTTT.

A few counts support this clonotype. A library prepared for alpha chains yielded this beta chain as an off-target read; its size is of little meaning. The J gene is TRBJ2-2, the V gene TRBV5-1, with 11 bases that match TRBD2. The junction had 10 bases not matched to a gene; V was cut back by 6 bases and J by 0 bases. The length of the CDR3 is 18 residues. Germline V gene data show CDR1 as SGHRS and CDR2 as YFSETQ. CDR3 sequence: CASTNFGLAGANTGELFF. The CDR3 coding sequence is TGCGCCAGCACAAATTTTGGACTAGCGGGCGCGAACACCGGGGAGCTGTTTTTT.

This clonotype was detected many times. This beta chain slipped into a library made for alpha chains as a stray read, so its size is not meaningful. The chain has TRBV5-1 and TRBJ1-1, with D unresolved. V lost 1 base to trimming and J lost 1 base, with 8 bases between them. The germline gives CDR1 SGHRS, CDR2 YFSETQ. CDR3 length: 14 residues. The CDR3 sequence: CASSLSQTNTEAFF. For the CDR3, the DNA is TGCGCCAGCAGCTTGTCGCAGACGAACACTGAAGCTTTCTTT.

This clonotype was seen at least ten times. With the library built for alpha chains, this beta chain is off target and its frequency is not meaningful. The chain uses TRBV19 and TRBJ1-2; D uncertain. Germline CDR1 reads LNHDA; CDR2 reads SQIVND (reference sequence). V lost 6 bases, J lost 6 bases, and 20 bases lay in between. The CDR3 contains 15 residues. The DNA for the CDR3 is TGTGCCAGTAGCCAGAGACGGTATCGACAAGATGGCTACACCTTC. It specifies CASSQRRYRQDGYTF.

Ten or more counts support this clonotype. Since the library was made to target alpha chains, this beta chain is a stray read and its abundance is not meaningful. J is TRBJ1-2 and V is TRBV5-6; D is unresolved. Trimming removed 2 bases from V and 1 base from J, with 15 bases in between. CDR1 SGHDT and CDR2 YYEEEE come from the germline V gene. CDR3 size: 16 residues. The CDR3 sequence: CASSFGVGGFNYGYTF. CDR3 nucleotides: TGTGCCAGCAGCTTCGGGGTGGGAGGTTTTAACTATGGCTACACCTTC.

In its sample, this clonotype was seen many times. A library prepared for alpha chains yielded this beta chain as an off-target read; its size is of little meaning. The chain recombines TRBV7-9 with TRBJ1-2; 11 bases fit TRBD1. Germline V gene lookup returns CDR1 SEHNR and CDR2 FQNEAQ (reference sequence). CDR3 size: 14 residues. V trimming: 5 bases; J trimming: 4 bases; junction bases outside the gene matches: 3. CDR3 nucleotide sequence: TGTGCCAGCAGCCCCGGGACAGGGGGCTATGGCTACACCTTC. Residues: CASSPGTGGYGYTF.

Many counts were recorded for this clonotype. This beta chain represents an off-target read in a library built for alpha chains; its size is of limited meaning. This rearrangement joins TRBV29-1 to TRBJ1-1, with 11 bases fitting TRBD1. V lost 4 bases and J lost 4; bases outside the gene matches: 5. Germline V gives CDR1 SQVTM, CDR2 ANQGSEA. This CDR3 contains 14 residues. In nucleotides, the CDR3 is TGCAGCGTTGCTTTTGGGACAGGGGGCACTGAAGCTTTCTTT. It is translated as CSVAFGTGGTEAFF.

In its sample, this clonotype is medium-sized (0.01 to 0.1%). A library made for alpha chains picked up this beta chain off target, so its size means little. V is TRBV28 and J is TRBJ2-3; TRBD2 might be the D (7 bases). The CDR3 has 16 amino acids. CDR1 and CDR2 from the germline V gene are MDHEN and SYDVKM. V shed 6 bases and J shed 4 bases, with 20 bases lying between them. CDR3 bases: TGTGCCAGCAGGCACTTAGGGGGGGAGGTCGCAGATACGCAGTATTTT. This sequence encodes CASRHLGGEVADTQYF.

This clonotype has ten or more counts. This beta chain is a stray sequence in a library constructed for alpha chains; its clone size is not meaningful. The chain joins TRBV2 to TRBJ2-3; D remains unclear. The CDR3 spans 13 residues. With 9 bases removed from V and 3 bases from J, the gap between germline ends came to 13 bases. Germline CDR1 SNHLY, CDR2 FYNNEI. The CDR3 region is CARKKDQTDTQYF. The CDR3 nucleotides read TGTGCCAGGAAAAAGGACCAAACAGATACGCAGTATTTT.

There are many counts of this clonotype. This beta chain represents an off-target read in a library built for alpha chains; its size is of limited meaning. The chain uses TRBV3-1 and TRBJ2-2, with a possible D match to TRBD1 (6 bases). Per germline, CDR1 LGHDT and CDR2 YNNKEL (reference sequence). The CDR3 sequence is 15 residues long. V lost 6 bases to trimming and J lost 0 bases, with 11 bases between them. The DNA of the CDR3 is TGTGCCAGCAGACGGACAGCTTCGAACACCGGGGAGCTGTTTTTT. Translating it yields CASRRTASNTGELFF.

This clonotype was detected many times. This beta chain came through as a stray read in a library set up for alpha chains, and its size says little. The chain joins TRBV30 to TRBJ2-1, with unresolved D. V was cut by 0 bases and J by 0 bases, with 9 bases left in between. This CDR3 is 15 amino acids long. The V gene's germline CDR1 is GTSNPN and CDR2 SVGIG (reference sequence). As DNA, the CDR3 is TGTGCCTGGAGTGTAAAGAGGAGCTCCTACAATGAGCAGTTCTTC. Encoded protein: CAWSVKRSSYNEQFF.

This clonotype occurred many times. This beta chain turned up in a library designed for alpha chains; as an off-target read, its abundance says little. The rearrangement joins TRBV12-3 or TRBV12-4 to TRBJ1-3; D is unresolved. Trimming shortened V by 3 bases and J by 7 bases, and 10 bases separated the two germline ends. The CDR3 is 13 residues long. The CDR3 DNA is TGTGCCAGCAGTTTTCAGCTTAGGAACACCATATATTTT. Protein sequence: CASSFQLRNTIYF.